This T cell receptor (beta chain) was found in a study of blood T cell repertoires in COVID-19. Study at large: Whether acute or convalescent, the COVID-19 samples came from the United States, Italy and Spain. Nucleic acid was either cDNA or gDNA, and it came from T cells, B-cell-depleted T cells, or PBMCs.

Comments on this clone: The junction shows a germline mismatch at one end, possibly a read error.

The CDR3 has 16 residues. The V gene's germline CDR1 is SQVTM and CDR2 ANQGSEA. Repertoires were generated with immunoSEQ multiplex PCR, while TCRdb's copy carries only in-frame clones and drops some. Counted here are 150,000 to 200,000 clones, more than 70% occurring once; the ten biggest clones make up about 4.2%. This sequence joins TRBV29-1 and TRBJ1-2; 8 bases align to TRBD1. The sample taken for sequencing was peripheral blood. The sequence came from a human donor in a cohort sampled during active COVID-19. CDR3 loop: CSAGGTGQGLNFGYTF. CDR3 in DNA: TGCAGCGCTGGGGGGACCGGACAGGGTTTGAACTTTGGCTACACCTTC. The variable domain in full, completed from reference TRBV29-1 and TRBJ1-2, reads SAVISQKPSRDICQRGTSLTIQCQVDSQVTMMFWYRQQPGQSLTLIATANQGSEATYESGFVIDKFPISRPNLTFSTLTVSNMSPEDSSIYLCSAGGTGQGLNFGYTFGSGTRLTVV.